This T cell receptor (beta chain) was documented in a study of T cell changes during pregnancy in multiple sclerosis. This table comes from immunoSEQ multiplex PCR, and its TCRdb copy is limited to in-frame clones, with some not included. This table holds roughly 34,000 clones, 90% found once. The germline gives CDR1 LGHNA, CDR2 YSLEER. The length of the CDR3 is 16 residues. With 3 bases clipped from V and 3 bases from J, the junction kept 7 bases outside the gene matches. This receptor was identified in a female donor in good health, enrolled as a control in a pregnancy study. The specimen comprised CD4+ T cells from peripheral blood mononuclear cells, sampled in the second trimester of pregnancy. The chain joins TRBV4-3 to TRBJ2-5; 10 bases agree with TRBD2. In nucleotides, the CDR3 is TGCGCCAGCAGCCATGGATCAGCGGGGGGGAAAGAGACCCAGTACTTC. Translated: CASSHGSAGGKETQYF.